This T cell receptor beta chain is drawn from a study of EBV T-cell therapy then PD-1 blockade in nasopharyngeal carcinoma (dated by TCRdb to the early 2020s). The Qiagen DNeasy Kit was used to extract genomic DNA from the sorted cells. Deep sequencing of the TCR beta chain was done on the immunoSEQ platform. The source study handled its data this way. The immunoSEQ Analyzer software was used to analyze the repertoire data. In its TCRdb copy, this immuneACCESS table keeps in-frame sequences only and misses some clones. Where compared with another copy, unresolved V genes explain less than half of these, and the others have no known cause. The DNA gave D and trimming, while V, J and clone size come from that table. The sample records some 14,000 clones, 84% of which are singletons. The ten largest make up about 32% of the sample. From the cysteine through the phenylalanine, the CDR3 covers 18 amino acids. Just CDR3 DNA is preserved here, 54 bases in frame from base 1. The germline V gene (reference sequence) supplies CDR1 SEHNR and CDR2 FQNEAQ. Between the V and J ends, shortened by 2 bases and 1 base respectively, the junction contains 20 bases.

Notes on this clone: What this receptor recognizes is not known. Base qualities are missing; no much larger clone stands one base away.

In the paper's terms, the treatment or condition label means: AdE1-LMPpoly-expanded autologous EBV-specific T-cell therapy followed by anti-PD-1 nivolumab. The source is a man between 35 and 55 years old with nasopharyngeal carcinoma. The chain was built from TRBV7-9 and TRBJ1-2; a tentative D call is TRBD1 (6 bases match). The specimen comprised CD8+ T cells from blood, sampled at roughly day 97 from a patient whose treatment included autologous EBV-specific T cells and nivolumab. The DNA is TGTGCCAGCAGCTTAACGTTCAGGGGCGCTTTGGATAACTATGGCTACACCTTC. Its translation reads: CASSLTFRGALDNYGYTF.